This T cell receptor (beta chain) was obtained from a study of T-cell memory formation after mild COVID-19. This CDR3 is built from 15 residues. In germline, CDR1 is MGHDK, CDR2 SYGVNS. Deletions cut 6 bases from V and 3 bases from J, with 17 bases between. From the 5' RACE reads, TCRdb called clonotypes with MiXCR, one entry per CDR3 protein. The sample contains around 440,000 distinct CDR3 sequences, around a sixth of which appear only once. This TCR derives from an adult woman who had mild COVID-19 (a few samples of this study predate the infection). Cell type and time point are not known. This chain uses TRBV25-1 with TRBJ1-2, with TRBD1 as a possible D gene (5 bases). Sequencing input: PBMCs or a T cell subset sorted from them (not recorded which). The CDR3 DNA follows: TGTGCCAGCAGGGGAACCGTGGGGGGGGACTATGGCTACACCTTC. Its protein is CASRGTVGGDYGYTF.